A single sample is the source of the 14 T cell receptor beta chains below, sequenced in a study of control samples from healthy donors and cancer patients. Libraries were prepared by immunoSEQ multiplex PCR; TCRdb keeps only in-frame clonotypes and omits some of them. The sample contains 250,000 to 300,000 clones, around 80% of which appear only once. The sequenced sample consisted of PBMCs. The receptors were gathered from a woman aged 55-70 years with lung cancer.

The chain is built from TRBV7-9 and TRBJ1-5, with a possible D match to TRBD1 (5 bases). The V gene's germline CDR1 is SEHNR and CDR2 FQNEAQ (reference sequence). Trimming shortened V by 1 base and J by 1 base, and 11 bases separated the two germline ends. The CDR3 is 16 residues long. The CDR3 region has the DNA TGTGCCAGCAGCTTAGGGGGCCAGGCAAGCAATCAGCCCCAGCATTTT. Translated: CASSLGGQASNQPQHF. Variable domain in full (rest from reference TRBV7-9 and TRBJ1-5): DTGVSQNPRHKITKRGQNVTFRCDPISEHNRLYWYRQTLGQGPEFLTYFQNEAQLEKSRLLSDRFSAERPKGSFSTLEIQRTEQGDSAMYLCASSLGGQASNQPQHFGDGTRLSIL.

This clone was counted a few times. The chain links TRBV3-1 (or the pseudogene TRBV3-2) to TRBJ2-7; 10 bases agree with TRBD2. This CDR3 comprises 19 residues. J was trimmed by 0 bases and V by 1 base; bases with no gene match: 12. Germline CDR1 is LGHDT and CDR2 is YNNKEL (reference sequence). The CDR3 coding sequence is TGTGCCAGCAGCCAAGGTAGCGGGAGGCGATCCTCGAGCTCCTACGAGCAGTACTTC. Amino acid sequence: CASSQGSGRRSSSSYEQYF.

The chain has TRBV29-1 and TRBJ1-1, with 10 bases fitting TRBD1. This CDR3 is 12 amino acids long. V was pared by 7 bases and J by 3 bases, with 2 bases of the junction left unmatched. Per the germline V gene, CDR1 is SQVTM and CDR2 is ANQGSEA. The CDR3 sequence: CSAGTGDTEAFF. The CDR3 DNA sequence: TGCAGCGCCGGGACAGGGGACACTGAAGCTTTCTTT.

The chain uses TRBV29-1 and TRBJ1-3, with no clear D. With 3 bases removed from V and 0 bases from J, the gap between germline ends came to 6 bases. Germline CDR1 is SQVTM and CDR2 is ANQGSEA. This CDR3 has 13 residues. The CDR3 reads CSVEELSGNTIYF. As DNA, the CDR3 is TGCAGCGTTGAGGAGCTCTCTGGAAACACCATATATTTT.

The chain combines TRBV9 with TRBJ1-6; D is unresolved. The CDR3 contains 12 residues. Germline V gives CDR1 SGDLS, CDR2 YYNGEE. V was clipped by 4 bases and J by 6 bases, with 5 bases between them. As DNA, the CDR3 is TGTGCCAGCAGCCCATCTAATTCACCCCTCCACTTT. Its translation is CASSPSNSPLHF. The whole variable domain, remainder taken from reference TRBV9 and TRBJ1-6, is DSGVTQTPKHLITATGQRVTLRCSPRSGDLSVYWYQQSLDQGLQFLIQYYNGEERAKGNILERFSAQQFPDLHSELNLSSLELGDSALYFCASSPSNSPLHFGNGTRLTVT.

The sample holds one count of this clone. The chain couples TRBV14 to TRBJ1-6; D gene unclear. The CDR3 consists of 16 residues. The V gene's germline CDR1 is SGHDN and CDR2 FVKESK. Deletions cut 1 base from V and 11 bases from J, with 18 bases between. CDR3 residues: CASSQGAQGRTTPLHF. The CDR3 nucleotides read TGTGCCAGCAGCCAAGGGGCCCAAGGACGGACCACACCCCTCCACTTT.

This clone was observed a few times. The chain employs TRBV7-8 and TRBJ1-6; D unresolved. Trimming cost V 5 bases and J 14 bases, with 22 bases left between them. Germline V gives CDR1 SGHVS, CDR2 FQNEAQ. CDR3 length equals 15 residues. CDR3 sequence reads: CASSVQAFGPGALHF. The DNA of the CDR3 is TGTGCCAGCAGCGTTCAGGCTTTTGGTCCTGGCGCCCTCCACTTT.

V usage is TRBV10-1 and J usage is TRBJ2-7; possible D gene TRBD1, 5 bases. Germline V gene sequence: CDR1 WNHNN, CDR2 SYGVQD (reference sequence). Trimming shortened V by 3 bases and J by 0 bases, and 9 bases separated the two germline ends. The CDR3 spans 14 residues. CDR3 nucleotides: TGCGCCAGCAGTGATAGGCAGGGCTCCTACGAGCAGTACTTC. Its protein product is CASSDRQGSYEQYF.

V usage is TRBV7-9 and J usage is TRBJ2-7, with D possibly matching TRBD1 (5 bases). CDR1 and CDR2 from the germline V gene are SEHNR and FQNEAQ (reference sequence). This CDR3 contains 13 residues. V was trimmed by 3 bases and J by 5 bases, leaving 11 bases between them. The CDR3 coding sequence is TGTGCCAGCAGCTTTTATCAGGGTGACGAGCAGTACTTC. This sequence encodes CASSFYQGDEQYF.

The chain has TRBV30 and TRBJ1-2; D is undetermined. CDR1 GTSNPN and CDR2 SVGIG come from the germline V gene (reference sequence). This CDR3 has 12 residues. V was clipped by 5 bases and J by 3 bases, with 10 bases between them. The CDR3 nucleotides read TGTGCCTGGTTAAATTTAGACTATGGCTACACCTTC. This encodes CAWLNLDYGYTF.

The chain is built from TRBV19 and TRBJ2-1, with D possibly matching TRBD1 (6 bases). V shed 7 bases and J shed 4 bases, with 11 bases lying between them. The germline CDR1 and CDR2 sequences are LNHDA and SQIVND (reference sequence). This CDR3 comprises 13 residues. The CDR3 loop is CASTSQGYNEQFF. The CDR3 nucleotides read TGTGCCAGTACCTCACAGGGTTACAATGAGCAGTTCTTC.

This clone was counted between two and nine times. V gene TRBV10-2 combines with J gene TRBJ2-2; D may be TRBD2 (6 bases). The V end lost 6 bases, the J end lost 6 bases, and 17 bases lay between the germline ends. There are 15 residues in the CDR3. CDR1 and CDR2 from the germline V gene are WSHSY and SAAADI. Written as DNA, the CDR3 is TGCGCCAGCAGCCTGGTCGGGGGAGACGCCGGGGAGCTGTTTTTT. This codes for CASSLVGGDAGELFF.

The chain is built from TRBV27 and TRBJ1-5; 9 bases match TRBD1. This CDR3 has 16 amino acids. From germline, CDR1 is MNHEY and CDR2 SMNVEV (reference sequence). Germline trimming cut 5 bases from V and 2 bases from J; bases unmatched to any gene: 7. Here the CDR3 reads CASSLGQGEGNQPQHF. CDR3 nucleotide sequence: TGTGCCAGCAGTCTGGGACAGGGTGAAGGCAATCAGCCCCAGCATTTT.

This clone occurred a few times. The chain has TRBV21-1 and TRBJ1-5. TRBV21-1 is a pseudogene locus. There are 18 residues in the CDR3. The CDR3 DNA sequence: TGTGCCAGCAGCACCCCCCGGGCCCGGGGGGACAGTAATCAGCCCCAGCATTTT. It is translated as CASSTPRARGDSNQPQHF.